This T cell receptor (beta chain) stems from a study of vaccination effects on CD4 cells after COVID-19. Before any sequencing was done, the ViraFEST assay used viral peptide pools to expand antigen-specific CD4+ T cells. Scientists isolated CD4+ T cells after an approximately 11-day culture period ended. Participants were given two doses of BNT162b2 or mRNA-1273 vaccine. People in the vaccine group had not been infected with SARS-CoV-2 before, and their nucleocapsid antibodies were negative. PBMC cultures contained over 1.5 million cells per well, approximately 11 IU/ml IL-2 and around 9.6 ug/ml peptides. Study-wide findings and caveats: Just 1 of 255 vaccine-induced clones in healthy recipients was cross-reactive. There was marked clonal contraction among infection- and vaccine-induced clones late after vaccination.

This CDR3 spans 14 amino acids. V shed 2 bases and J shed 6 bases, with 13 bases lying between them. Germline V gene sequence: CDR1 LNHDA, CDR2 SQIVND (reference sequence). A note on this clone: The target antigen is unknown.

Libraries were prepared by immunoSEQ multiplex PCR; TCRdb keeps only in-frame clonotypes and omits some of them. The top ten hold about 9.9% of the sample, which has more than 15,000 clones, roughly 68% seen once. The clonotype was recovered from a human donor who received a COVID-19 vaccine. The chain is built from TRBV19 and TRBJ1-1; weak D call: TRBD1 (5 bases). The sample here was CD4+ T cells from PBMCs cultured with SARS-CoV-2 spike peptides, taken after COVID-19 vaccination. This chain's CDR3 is CASSIRAGSPEAFF. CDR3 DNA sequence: TGTGCCAGTAGTATAAGGGCAGGGTCTCCTGAAGCTTTCTTT.